This T cell receptor beta chain was identified during a study of CD8 T cells in Susac syndrome. Overall study results and limits: Acknowledgment was made by the study that its TCR sequencing and HLA analysis involved a relatively small number of individuals.

With random hexamers, 0.5 to 1 ug RNA was reverse transcribed. TCRdb re-derived calls from the immunoSEQ multiplex PCR reads in MiXCR, one entry per CDR3 protein. The sample carries more than 95,000 distinct CDR3 sequences, around 94% recorded once. With V trimmed by 0 bases and J by 7 bases, 9 bases remained unmatched. The CDR3 totals 15 residues. The germline V gene has CDR1 LGHNA and CDR2 YSLEER. Notes on this clonotype: The antigen remains unidentified.

The sequence was obtained from a human donor with Susac syndrome. The gene calls are TRBV4-3 and TRBJ2-7; 7 nucleotides agree with TRBD2. What was sequenced was CD8+ T cells from PBMCs. The CDR3 DNA is TGCGCCAGCAGCCAAGATTGGGACGGGAGGCGGGAGCAGTACTTC. Protein product: CASSQDWDGRREQYF.